This T cell receptor beta chain came from a study of T cells in Graves' hyperthyroidism and ophthalmopathy. Amplification targeted TCR beta CDR3 regions from RNA transcripts. RT-PCR in the first round (using the HTBI primer set) targeted the TCR CDR3. TCRdb reprocessed the multiplex PCR reads via MiXCR and lists one record per CDR3 protein. Of fewer than 300,000 distinct CDR3 sequences listed, under 30% were seen once; the top ten hold about a quarter. The CDR3 covers 16 residues. With V trimmed by 0 bases and J by 5 bases, 7 bases remained unmatched. From germline, CDR1 is MNHEY and CDR2 SVGAGI. Overall study findings and caveats: Using 13 V-J features, a model discriminated ophthalmopathy from stable hyperthyroidism. Most thyroid clonotypes with frequency above 0.001 were detected in blood.

This clonotype has only one observation. Its antigen is not known. Patients aged 18 to 65 had newly diagnosed hyperthyroidism that had lasted under 2 months. The blood sample predates any ophthalmopathy symptoms, coming from first hyperthyroidism diagnosis. The chain joins TRBV6-5 to TRBJ2-7, with 10 positions matching TRBD1. The sequencing sample was made of blood. This TCR derives from a man in his forties with Graves' hyperthyroidism that later progressed to Graves' ophthalmopathy. The CDR3 is CASSYSMGTGDHEQYF. The CDR3 coding sequence is TGTGCCAGCAGTTACTCCATGGGGACAGGGGACCACGAGCAGTACTTC.